Below, 19 T cell receptor beta chains from the same sample are listed, as sequenced in a study of OX40 agonist ivuxolimab in advanced cancers. Data came from immunoSEQ multiplex PCR; TCRdb stores just in-frame clones and leaves some out. The data hold 50,000 to 65,000 clones, with 80% to 95% observed a single time. The sequences come from CD4+ or CD8+ T cells sorted from blood, collected in a trial of the OX40 agonist ivuxolimab. The receptors shown here come from an adult with an advanced solid tumor such as melanoma, head and neck, liver or kidney cancer.

The chain employs TRBV29-1 and TRBJ2-7; 9 positions agree with TRBD1. Trimming at V came to 0 bases and at J to 6 bases, leaving 9 bases not matched to a gene. The V gene's germline CDR1 is SQVTM and CDR2 ANQGSEA. There are 15 residues in the CDR3. The CDR3, as DNA: TGCAGCGTTGAAGACCGGGACAGGGAATTGGGCGAGCAGTACTTC. This sequence encodes CSVEDRDRELGEQYF.

V usage is TRBV4-3 and J usage is TRBJ2-2, with TRBD2 identical over 7 bases. Germline lookup yields CDR1 LGHNA and CDR2 YSLEER. The junction had 9 bases not matched to a gene; V was cut back by 0 bases and J by 2 bases. The CDR3 loop spans 18 amino acids. CDR3 sequence (DNA): TGCGCCAGCAGCCAAGATTCCCTGCTAGCGGAAAACACCGGGGAGCTGTTTTTT. This codes for CASSQDSLLAENTGELFF.

The V gene is TRBV9, the J gene TRBJ1-1; TRBD1 aligns across 8 bases. Germline assignment: CDR1 SGDLS and CDR2 YYNGEE. The CDR3 totals 15 residues. V lost 2 bases to trimming and J lost 1 base; unmatched junction nucleotides: 4. The CDR3 region is CASSVGTGPNTEAFF. The CDR3 nucleotides are TGTGCCAGCAGCGTCGGGACAGGTCCGAACACTGAAGCTTTCTTT.

The chain is built from TRBV30 and TRBJ1-4; 8 nucleotides agree with TRBD1. The CDR3 consists of 14 residues. Germline lookup yields CDR1 GTSNPN and CDR2 SVGIG (reference sequence). With V trimmed by 2 bases and J by 7 bases, 6 bases remained unmatched. The CDR3 DNA reads as TGTGCCTGGAGTCCCCCAGGGGGCGGTGAAAAACTGTTTTTT. This encodes CAWSPPGGGEKLFF.

The rearrangement joins TRBV9 to TRBJ2-2; possibly TRBD2 for D (6 bases). The length of the CDR3 is 17 residues. V lost 1 base, J lost 1 base, and 14 bases lay in between. Germline CDR1 reads SGDLS; CDR2 reads YYNGEE. As DNA, the CDR3 is TGTGCCAGCAGCGTACCCGGGGTAGCGGAGAACACCGGGGAGCTGTTTTTT. It encodes CASSVPGVAENTGELFF.

This clone was detected only once. This chain connects TRBV2 to TRBJ1-1; D is possibly TRBD1 (5 bases). The CDR3 is made up of 16 amino acids. V was shortened by 3 bases and J by 5 bases, with 19 bases between the two germline ends. CDR1 is SNHLY, CDR2 FYNNEI, per germline. CDR3 sequence: CASSEIQEAGITEAFF. The CDR3 nucleotides read TGTGCCAGCAGTGAGATACAAGAGGCAGGGATTACTGAAGCTTTCTTT. Combining the CDR3 with reference TRBV2 and TRBJ1-1 gives the whole variable domain EPEVTQTPSHQVTQMGQEVILRCVPISNHLYFYWYRQILGQKVEFLVSFYNNEISEKSEIFDDQFSVERPDGSNFTLKIRSTKLEDSAMYFCASSEIQEAGITEAFFGQGTRLTVV.

This chain uses TRBV19 with TRBJ1-1, with D possibly being TRBD1 (5 bases). Trimming stripped 4 bases from V and 7 bases from J, with 10 bases between. The CDR3 has 12 residues. Germline CDR1 reads LNHDA; CDR2 reads SQIVND (reference sequence). CDR3 sequence: CASSTGTVEAFF. As DNA, the CDR3 is TGTGCCAGTAGTACGGGGACGGTTGAAGCTTTCTTT.

This chain links TRBV5-1 with TRBJ1-1, with D unclear. Trimming left V 1 base short and J 2 bases short, with 6 bases between. Germline CDR1 reads SGHRS; CDR2 reads YFSETQ. The CDR3 sequence is 13 residues long. This CDR3 is CASSLSDNTEAFF. CDR3 DNA: TGCGCCAGCAGCTTGAGCGATAACACTGAAGCTTTCTTT.

The V and J genes are TRBV19 and TRBJ2-7; D gene ambiguous. The V end lost 3 bases, the J end lost 2 bases, and 11 bases lay between the germline ends. Germline V lookup: CDR1 LNHDA, CDR2 SQIVND (reference sequence). This CDR3 contains 14 residues. This CDR3 reads CASSIVHPPYEQYF. The CDR3 bases are TGTGCCAGTAGTATCGTACACCCGCCCTACGAGCAGTACTTC.

This chain joins TRBV7-8 and TRBJ1-1; D remains ambiguous. The V gene's germline CDR1 is SGHVS and CDR2 FQNEAQ. The CDR3 runs 15 residues. The V gene lost 5 bases and the J gene lost 2 bases, with 15 bases spanning the gap. The CDR3: CASSPLPGGNTEAFF. CDR3 sequence (DNA): TGTGCCAGCAGCCCCCTCCCTGGTGGAAACACTGAAGCTTTCTTT.

The chain combines TRBV6-4 with TRBJ2-7; D gene uncertain. The germline V gene encodes CDR1 MRHNA and CDR2 SNTAGT. Trimming removed 2 bases from V and 3 bases from J, with 5 bases in between. This CDR3 contains 12 residues. This chain's CDR3 is CASSDKNYEQYF. CDR3 DNA: TGTGCCAGCAGTGACAAAAACTACGAGCAGTACTTC.

This clone was recorded many times. The J gene is TRBJ2-7, the V gene TRBV6-6; D not certain. Germline values: CDR1 MNHNY, CDR2 SVGAGI (reference sequence). This CDR3 spans 15 amino acids. Trimming cost V 6 bases and J 0 bases, with 15 bases left between them. The CDR3 sequence: CASRGRSLSSYEQYF. The CDR3, as DNA: TGTGCCAGCAGAGGTCGCAGCTTAAGCTCCTACGAGCAGTACTTC.

The rearrangement links TRBV5-1 to TRBJ2-7; the D is unclear. Germline V gene data show CDR1 as SGHRS and CDR2 as YFSETQ. V was trimmed by 2 bases and J by 0 bases, leaving 9 bases between them. The CDR3 sequence is 14 residues long. DNA for the CDR3: TGCGCCAGCAGCTTCAGGCAAAACTCCTACGAGCAGTACTTC. Protein sequence: CASSFRQNSYEQYF.

The chain employs TRBV6-6 and TRBJ2-2; no clear D. The CDR3 spans 11 residues. The germline V gene encodes CDR1 MNHNY and CDR2 SVGAGI (reference sequence). V dropped 4 bases and J dropped 8 bases, with 5 bases sitting between them. In DNA form, the CDR3 reads TGTGCCAGCAGTTTAGAGGGGGAGCTGTTTTTT. Translating gives CASSLEGELFF.

The chain links TRBV5-1 to TRBJ2-7, with a tentative D call TRBD2 (5 bases). Germline V CDR1 and CDR2: SGHRS, YFSETQ. V was shortened by 0 bases and J by 4 bases, with 26 bases between the two germline ends. The CDR3 runs 19 residues. The CDR3 coding sequence is TGCGCCAGCAGCTTGGCTGTTTCGACTAAGGATAATTCGGTTTACGAGCAGTACTTC. This gives the protein CASSLAVSTKDNSVYEQYF.

V gene TRBV5-4 combines with J gene TRBJ2-5, with TRBD2 identical over 8 bases. V lost 9 bases to trimming and J lost 3 bases; unmatched junction nucleotides: 1. The CDR3 is 11 residues long. CDR1 SGHNT and CDR2 YYREEE come from the germline V gene (reference sequence). DNA for the CDR3: TGTGCCACGGGGGGGGAAGAGACCCAGTACTTC. This gives the protein CATGGEETQYF.

This clone showed up just once. This chain connects TRBV12-5 to TRBJ1-1; 9 positions match TRBD1. V lost 6 bases and J lost 4; bases outside the gene matches: 6. The CDR3 spans 14 residues. Germline CDR1 and CDR2: LGHNT and FRNRAP. The CDR3 DNA follows: TGTGCTAGTGGCCGGACAGGGGCGGGCACTGAAGCTTTCTTT. Translated, it gives CASGRTGAGTEAFF. The full variable domain, with the rest looked up from reference TRBV12-5 and TRBJ1-1, is DARVTQTPRHKVTEMGQEVTMRCQPILGHNTVFWYRQTMMQGLELLAYFRNRAPLDDSGMPKDRFSAEMPDATLATLKIQPSEPRDSAVYFCASGRTGAGTEAFFGQGTRLTVV.

The chain is built from TRBV9 and TRBJ1-2, with D perhaps matching TRBD1 (5 bases). Germline CDR1 SGDLS, CDR2 YYNGEE. The CDR3 has 15 amino acids. Deletions cut 0 bases from V and 8 bases from J, with 17 bases between. The CDR3 region is CASSVGWGLSGGYTF. CDR3 coding DNA: TGTGCCAGCAGCGTAGGATGGGGACTCTCAGGAGGCTACACCTTC.

The chain recombines TRBV11-2 with TRBJ1-1; D possibly corresponds to TRBD1 (6 bases). This CDR3 is built from 16 residues. CDR1 SGHAT and CDR2 FQNNGV come from the germline V gene. V shed 5 bases and J shed 0 bases, with 16 bases lying between them. The CDR3 sequence: CASSQTTGLMNTEAFF. CDR3 DNA: TGTGCCAGCAGCCAAACGACAGGTTTGATGAACACTGAAGCTTTCTTT.